Listed here are 22 T cell receptor beta chains from one sample, sequenced in a study of post-analysis software for immune sequencing data. What these receptors recognize is not known. General study findings and limits: Included in a set of several TRBV segments more frequent in patients than controls were TRBV5-6, TRBV5-1 and TRBV20-1.

The TCR beta cDNA libraries contained unique molecular identifiers. A single record per CDR3 protein comes from TCRdb applying MiXCR to the PCR reads. The sample contains a few hundred thousand distinct CDR3 sequences, 36% of which appear only once. Sequenced input: blood. The origin of the receptors is a girl under 18 with multiple sclerosis.

This clonotype has a count of ten or more. The chain uses TRBV7-2 and TRBJ1-1; D unclear. Germline V lookup: CDR1 SGHTA, CDR2 FQGNSA. V was shortened by 4 bases and J by 4 bases, with 10 bases between the two germline ends. The CDR3 has 13 residues. CDR3 coding DNA: TGTGCCAGCAGCTCCCCCCTGGGCACTGAAGCTTTCTTT. As protein: CASSSPLGTEAFF. Looking up the rest from reference TRBV7-2 and TRBJ1-1 gives the full variable domain: GAGVSQSPSNKVTEKGKDVELRCDPISGHTALYWYRQSLGQGLEFLIYFQGNSAPDKSGLPSDRFSAERTGGSVSTLTIQRTQQEDSAVYLCASSSPLGTEAFFGQGTRLTVV.

The table lists this clonotype with many counts. This chain joins TRBV29-1 and TRBJ1-2; possible D gene TRBD1, 6 bases. From germline, CDR1 is SQVTM and CDR2 ANQGSEA. The V gene lost 5 bases and the J gene lost 2 bases, with 9 bases spanning the gap. The CDR3 consists of 12 residues. The CDR3 DNA reads as TGCAGCGTTTACGACAGGAACTATGGCTACACCTTC. This sequence encodes CSVYDRNYGYTF.

The rearrangement joins TRBV7-2 to TRBJ1-1; 10 bases match TRBD1. The CDR3 consists of 15 residues. Germline V lookup: CDR1 SGHTA, CDR2 FQGNSA. V trimming: 3 bases; J trimming: 4 bases; junction bases outside the gene matches: 5. The CDR3 nucleotides read TGTGCCAGCAGCTTCTCCCGACAGGGGGCCACTGAAGCTTTCTTT. It encodes CASSFSRQGATEAFF.

The CDR3 protein is CASSYPGGGRGYTF. The CDR3 DNA follows: TGTGCCAGCAGTTACCCGGGAGGGGGAAGGGGCTACACCTTC. The chain employs TRBV6-5 and TRBJ1-2; a possible D gene is TRBD1 (6 bases). V dropped 2 bases and J dropped 8 bases, with 15 bases sitting between them. CDR3 size: 14 residues. Germline CDR1 MNHEY, CDR2 SVGAGI.

The chain joins TRBV19 to TRBJ2-1, with no clear D. Germline CDR1 is LNHDA and CDR2 is SQIVND (reference sequence). The CDR3 totals 11 residues. Deletions cut 7 bases from V and 7 bases from J, with 8 bases between. CDR3 region: CASTPGNEQFF. Here the CDR3 DNA reads TGTGCCAGTACTCCCGGGAATGAGCAGTTCTTC. The variable domain in full, completed from reference TRBV19 and TRBJ2-1, reads DGGITQSPKYLFRKEGQNVTLSCEQNLNHDAMYWYRQDPGQGLRLIYYSQIVNDFQKGDIAEGYSVSREKKESFPLTVTSAQKNPTAFYLCASTPGNEQFFGPGTRLTVL.

This clonotype was seen many times. The chain recombines TRBV7-6 with TRBJ2-7; D possibly corresponds to TRBD2 (5 bases). This CDR3 has 14 residues. Looked up from germline, CDR1 is SGHVS and CDR2 is FNYEAQ. V lost 1 base to trimming and J lost 2 bases, with 9 bases between them. This CDR3 is CASSLGTSPYEQYF. CDR3 in DNA: TGTGCCAGCAGCTTAGGGACTTCTCCCTACGAGCAGTACTTC.

In regard to this clonotype: A much bigger clone sits one base away, suggesting this may be a read error. The chain couples TRBV5-1 to TRBJ2-1, with D hard to call. Judging by the DNA end, TRBJ2-7 fits better; the J call may be wrong. The germline V gene has CDR1 SGHRS and CDR2 YFSETQ. This CDR3 region has 15 residues. DNA for the CDR3: TGCGCCAGCAGCTTCGCTCAAAGGGATTACAATGAGCAGTACTTC. Translated: CASSFAQRDYNEQYF.

Comment on this clonotype: Since a much larger clone is just one base distant, this may be a read error. This chain uses TRBV2 with TRBJ2-1; the D is unclear. There are 12 residues in the CDR3. Germline CDR1 and CDR2: SNHLY and FYNNEI. The CDR3 protein is CACKSAYNVQFF. The CDR3 DNA reads as TGTGCCTGCAAGTCCGCCTACAATGTGCAGTTCTTC.

This clonotype is a singleton in its sample. The chain combines TRBV5-1 with TRBJ2-1, with TRBD1 as a possible D gene (6 bases). Trimming stripped 0 bases from V and 9 bases from J, with 25 bases between. Germline V gene data show CDR1 as SGHRS and CDR2 as YFSETQ. This CDR3 is built from 18 residues. Written as DNA, the CDR3 is TGCGCCAGCAGCTTGGCCGTTCTCTCAGGGGCTCTATCCAGTGAGCAGTTCTTC. Protein sequence: CASSLAVLSGALSSEQFF.

The sample holds many counts of this clonotype. The V call is TRBV11-2, the J call TRBJ2-1, with 8 positions matching TRBD2. Per the germline V gene, CDR1 is SGHAT and CDR2 is FQNNGV. This CDR3 contains 15 residues. V was pared by 3 bases and J by 8 bases, with 9 bases of the junction left unmatched. CDR3 protein: CASSFPAGVRYEQFF. The CDR3 DNA sequence: TGTGCCAGCAGCTTCCCAGCGGGAGTGAGGTATGAGCAGTTCTTC.

This clonotype was seen at least ten times. The chain has TRBV4-1 and TRBJ1-2; possibly TRBD1 for D (5 bases). The CDR3 has 15 residues. Germline CDR1 MGHRA, CDR2 YSYEKL. V gave up 5 bases and J gave up 8 bases, with 21 bases separating them. CDR3 in amino acids: CASSKPGLRGGGYTF. As DNA, the CDR3 is TGCGCCAGCAGCAAGCCGGGACTACGAGGTGGAGGCTACACCTTC.

This clonotype was counted ten times or more. V usage is TRBV12-5 and J usage is TRBJ2-5; tentative D call: TRBD2 (5 bases). This CDR3 comprises 14 residues. Germline assignment: CDR1 LGHNT and CDR2 FRNRAP. The V end was cut by 1 base, the J end by 5 bases, with 11 bases between. The CDR3 region has the DNA TGTGCTAGTGGTTTGGACGGCGGGCTTGAGACCCAGTACTTC. Translated, it gives CASGLDGGLETQYF.

The chain employs TRBV3-1 and TRBJ1-6; unclear D gene. This CDR3 is built from 12 residues. The V gene's germline CDR1 is LGHDT and CDR2 YNNKEL (reference sequence). Between the trimmed V and J ends, which lost 2 bases and 10 bases, there was a span of 6 bases. This CDR3 is CASSQRLSPLHF. Here the CDR3 DNA reads TGTGCCAGCAGCCAAAGGCTCTCACCCCTCCACTTT.

This chain connects TRBV28 to TRBJ2-7; D remains ambiguous. The V end lost 5 bases, the J end lost 6 bases, and 8 bases lay between the germline ends. The CDR3 length is 11 residues. Per germline, CDR1 MDHEN and CDR2 SYDVKM. CDR3 DNA: TGTGCCAGCAGTAAGAGATTCGAGCAGTACTTC. This sequence encodes CASSKRFEQYF.

This sequence joins TRBV28 and TRBJ1-2, with 8 bases matching TRBD1. Germline CDR1 is MDHEN and CDR2 is SYDVKM. J was trimmed by 5 bases and V by 6 bases; bases with no gene match: 14. CDR3 length equals 16 residues. Here the CDR3 reads CASSHHARTGKYGYTF. For the CDR3, the DNA is TGTGCCAGCAGCCATCACGCCCGGACAGGGAAATATGGCTACACCTTC.

The sample holds many counts of this clonotype. This chain uses TRBV2 with TRBJ1-2; D not resolved. The CDR3 length is 13 residues. V lost 8 bases and J lost 0, with 10 bases in between. The germline V gene has CDR1 SNHLY and CDR2 FYNNEI. CDR3 residues: CASGEVTNYGYTF. In DNA, the CDR3 is TGTGCCAGCGGAGAAGTCACTAACTATGGCTACACCTTC.

V usage is TRBV7-9 and J usage is TRBJ1-5; 8 bases match TRBD1. This CDR3 comprises 16 residues. The V gene end was trimmed by 2 bases and the J gene end by 5 bases; junction bases not matched to a gene: 8. From germline, CDR1 is SEHNR and CDR2 FQNEAQ (reference sequence). The chain's CDR3 is CASSLLGQGFDQPQHF. CDR3 bases: TGTGCCAGCAGCTTACTCGGACAGGGCTTCGATCAGCCCCAGCATTTT.

This clonotype showed up many times. The V gene is TRBV27, the J gene TRBJ1-2; 7 nucleotides agree with TRBD1. Trimming at V came to 0 bases and at J to 6 bases, leaving 7 bases not matched to a gene. There are 15 residues in the CDR3. Germline CDR1 and CDR2: MNHEY and SMNVEV (reference sequence). CDR3 residues: CASSLSQGVPDGYTF. The CDR3 DNA follows: TGTGCCAGCAGTTTATCTCAGGGGGTACCGGATGGCTACACCTTC.

The sample holds many counts of this clonotype. This chain links TRBV11-2 with TRBJ1-6, with TRBD1 as a possible D gene (5 bases). The CDR3 is made up of 21 amino acids. V gave up 3 bases and J gave up 7 bases, with 31 bases separating them. Per the germline V gene, CDR1 is SGHAT and CDR2 is FQNNGV. The DNA of the CDR3 is TGTGCCAGCAGCTTGGGACTAGACCGGGTCTACCGAATAGTAGAAAATTCACCCCTCCACTTT. Its protein is CASSLGLDRVYRIVENSPLHF.

The chain carries TRBV29-1 and TRBJ2-5; D gene unclear. The assigned J gene may be wrong: the sequence end matches TRBJ2-7 better. Germline V gene data show CDR1 as SQVTM and CDR2 as ANQGSEA. The CDR3 totals 12 residues. CDR3 residues: CSVLTNSYEQYF. The CDR3 bases are TGCAGCGTGTTGACAAACTCCTACGAGCAGTACTTC.

This clonotype was counted at least ten times. The chain recombines TRBV20-1 with TRBJ1-2; the match to TRBD1 covers 7 bases. Germline CDR1 reads DFQATT; CDR2 reads SNEGSKA (reference sequence). The CDR3 is made up of 13 amino acids. Trimming removed 3 bases from V and 6 bases from J; junction bases left unmatched: 7. The CDR3 region has the DNA TGCAGTGCTAGCAAAACAGGGGACGATGGCTACACCTTC. The encoded protein is CSASKTGDDGYTF.

At least ten counts were recorded for this clonotype. The V and J genes are TRBV28 and TRBJ2-3, with D unresolved. Germline V gives CDR1 MDHEN, CDR2 SYDVKM. This CDR3 region has 14 residues. The V and J ends lost 1 base and 3 bases respectively, with 8 bases between them. The CDR3 reads CASSLSSITDTQYF. CDR3 DNA: TGTGCCAGCAGTTTATCCTCGATTACAGATACGCAGTATTTT.